The clone carrying this T cell receptor beta chain came up many times. Its antigen is unknown. Deletions cut 5 bases from V and 7 bases from J, with 15 bases between. Germline V gives CDR1 MNHEY, CDR2 SVGAGI. The CDR3 is 14 amino acids. Every individual TCR cDNA molecule carried its own unique molecular identifier, which allowed correction of PCR and sequencing errors. TCRdb re-called the 5' RACE reads with MiXCR, one entry per CDR3 protein. The sample carries under 20,000 distinct CDR3 sequences, under 7% recorded once. The time point is: sample taken at primary tumor resection. This sample was taken from a study of spatial heterogeneity in lung cancer. Study-wide results and caveats: Counts of expanded intratumoral alpha and beta TCRs tracked tumor mutation counts.

The sample was lung tumor tissue, taken at surgery. The chain employs TRBV6-5 and TRBJ1-5; D possibly corresponds to TRBD1 (5 bases). This clonotype was obtained from a male donor with early-stage non-small cell lung cancer. This chain's CDR3 is CASSPLGGGQPQHF. CDR3 coding DNA: TGTGCCAGCAGTCCCCTGGGGGGTGGGCAGCCCCAGCATTTT.